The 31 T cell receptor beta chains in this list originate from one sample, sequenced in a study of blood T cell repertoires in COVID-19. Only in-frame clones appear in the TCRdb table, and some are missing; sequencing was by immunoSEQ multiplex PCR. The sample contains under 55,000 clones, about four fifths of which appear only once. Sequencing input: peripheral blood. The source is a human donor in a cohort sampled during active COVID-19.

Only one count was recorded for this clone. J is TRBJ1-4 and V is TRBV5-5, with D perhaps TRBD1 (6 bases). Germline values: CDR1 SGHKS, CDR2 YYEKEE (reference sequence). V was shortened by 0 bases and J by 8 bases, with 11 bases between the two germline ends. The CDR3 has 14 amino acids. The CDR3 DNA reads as TGTGCCAGCAGCTTGGGGGGCCAGGGGGAAAAACTGTTTTTT. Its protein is CASSLGGQGEKLFF.

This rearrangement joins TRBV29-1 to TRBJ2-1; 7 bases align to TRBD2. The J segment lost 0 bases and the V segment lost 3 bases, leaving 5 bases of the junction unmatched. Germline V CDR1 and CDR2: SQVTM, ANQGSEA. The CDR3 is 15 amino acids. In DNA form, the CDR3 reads TGCAGCGTTGACGGCGGCGGGAGCTCCTACAATGAGCAGTTCTTC. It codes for CSVDGGGSSYNEQFF.

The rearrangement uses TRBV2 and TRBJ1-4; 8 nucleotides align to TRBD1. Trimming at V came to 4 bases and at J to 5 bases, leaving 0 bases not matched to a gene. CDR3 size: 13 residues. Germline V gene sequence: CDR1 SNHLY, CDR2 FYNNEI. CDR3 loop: CASSAGGNEKLFF. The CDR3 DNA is TGTGCCAGCAGTGCAGGGGGCAATGAAAAACTGTTTTTT. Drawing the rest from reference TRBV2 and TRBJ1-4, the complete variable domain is EPEVTQTPSHQVTQMGQEVILRCVPISNHLYFYWYRQILGQKVEFLVSFYNNEISEKSEIFDDQFSVERPDGSNFTLKIRSTKLEDSAMYFCASSAGGNEKLFFGSGTQLSVL.

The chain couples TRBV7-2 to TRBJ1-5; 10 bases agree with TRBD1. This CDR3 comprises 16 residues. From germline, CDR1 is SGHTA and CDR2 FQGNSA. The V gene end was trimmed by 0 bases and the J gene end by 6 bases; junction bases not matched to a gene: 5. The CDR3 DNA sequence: TGTGCCAGCAGCTTAGCACCGGGACAGGGGAGTCAGCCCCAGCATTTT. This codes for CASSLAPGQGSQPQHF.

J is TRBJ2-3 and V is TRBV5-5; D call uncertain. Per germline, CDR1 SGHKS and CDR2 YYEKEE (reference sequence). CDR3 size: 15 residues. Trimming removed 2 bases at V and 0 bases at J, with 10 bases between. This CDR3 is CASSLLTASTDTQYF. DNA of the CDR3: TGTGCCAGCAGCTTACTAACCGCTAGCACAGATACGCAGTATTTT.

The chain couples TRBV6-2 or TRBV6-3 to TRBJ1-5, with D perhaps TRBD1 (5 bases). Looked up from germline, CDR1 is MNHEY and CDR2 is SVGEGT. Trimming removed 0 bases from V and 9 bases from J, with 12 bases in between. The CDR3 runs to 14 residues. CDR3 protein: CASSYSRQSLPQHF. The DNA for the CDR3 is TGTGCCAGCAGTTACTCGAGACAGTCGTTGCCCCAGCATTTT.

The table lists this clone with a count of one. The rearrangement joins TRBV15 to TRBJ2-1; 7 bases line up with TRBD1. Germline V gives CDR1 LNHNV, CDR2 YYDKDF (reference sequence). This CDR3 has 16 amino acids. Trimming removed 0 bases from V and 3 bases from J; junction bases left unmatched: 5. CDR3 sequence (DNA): TGTGCCACCAGCAGAGAATCGAGACAGGGCTACAATGAGCAGTTCTTC. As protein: CATSRESRQGYNEQFF. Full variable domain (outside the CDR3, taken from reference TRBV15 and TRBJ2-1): DAMVIQNPRYQVTQFGKPVTLSCSQTLNHNVMYWYQQKSSQAPKLLFHYYDKDFNNEADTPDNFQSRRPNTSFCFLDIRSPGLGDTAMYLCATSRESRQGYNEQFFGPGTRLTVL.

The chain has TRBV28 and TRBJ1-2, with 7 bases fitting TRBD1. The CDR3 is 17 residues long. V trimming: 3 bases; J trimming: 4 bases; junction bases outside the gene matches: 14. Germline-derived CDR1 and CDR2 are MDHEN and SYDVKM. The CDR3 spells CASSFHIATGVRYGYTF. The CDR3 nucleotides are TGTGCCAGCAGTTTTCATATCGCAACAGGGGTGCGCTATGGCTACACCTTC.

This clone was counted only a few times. In DNA form, the CDR3 reads TGTGCCAGCAGCCAAGATCCGTGGACAGGGAGGACTGAAGCTTTCTTT. Protein sequence: CASSQDPWTGRTEAFF. This chain connects TRBV4-2 to TRBJ1-1, with TRBD1 matching 8 bases. V lost 0 bases, J lost 5 bases, and 8 bases stayed unmatched. From germline, CDR1 is LGHNA and CDR2 YNFKEQ. CDR3 length: 16 residues.

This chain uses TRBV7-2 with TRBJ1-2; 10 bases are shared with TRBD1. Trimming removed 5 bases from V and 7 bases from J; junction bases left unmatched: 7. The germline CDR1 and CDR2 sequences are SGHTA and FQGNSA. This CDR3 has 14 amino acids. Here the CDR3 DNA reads TGTGCCAGCAGCCCCCGGGACAGGGGTCGTGGCTACACCTTC. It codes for CASSPRDRGRGYTF.

The CDR3 here is CASSLLGDADTQYF. The CDR3 DNA follows: TGTGCCAGCAGCTTGTTAGGAGACGCAGATACGCAGTATTTT. This chain links TRBV5-8 with TRBJ2-3; D remains unclear. The V gene lost 1 base and the J gene lost 4 bases, with 10 bases spanning the gap. The CDR3 length is 14 residues. Germline-derived CDR1 and CDR2 are SGHTS and YDEGEE.

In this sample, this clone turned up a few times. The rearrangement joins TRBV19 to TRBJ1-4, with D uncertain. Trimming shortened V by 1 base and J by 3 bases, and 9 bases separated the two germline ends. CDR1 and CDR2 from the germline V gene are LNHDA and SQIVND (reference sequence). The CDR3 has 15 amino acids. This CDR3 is CASSIGVSPNEKLFF. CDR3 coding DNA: TGTGCCAGTAGTATAGGAGTTTCTCCTAATGAAAAACTGTTTTTT.

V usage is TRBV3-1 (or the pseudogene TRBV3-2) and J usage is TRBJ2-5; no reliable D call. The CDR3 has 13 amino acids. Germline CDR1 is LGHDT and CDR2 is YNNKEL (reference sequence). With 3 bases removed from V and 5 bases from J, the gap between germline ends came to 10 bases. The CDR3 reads CASSHASLETQYF. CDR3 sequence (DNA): TGTGCCAGCAGCCATGCTAGTTTGGAGACCCAGTACTTC.

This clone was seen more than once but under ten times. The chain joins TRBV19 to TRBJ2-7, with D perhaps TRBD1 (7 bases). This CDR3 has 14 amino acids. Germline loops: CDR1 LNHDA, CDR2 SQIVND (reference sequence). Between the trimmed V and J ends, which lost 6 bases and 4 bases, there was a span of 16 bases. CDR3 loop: CASSPGGGVYEQYF. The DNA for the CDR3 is TGTGCCAGTAGCCCTGGAGGGGGCGTGTACGAGCAGTACTTC.

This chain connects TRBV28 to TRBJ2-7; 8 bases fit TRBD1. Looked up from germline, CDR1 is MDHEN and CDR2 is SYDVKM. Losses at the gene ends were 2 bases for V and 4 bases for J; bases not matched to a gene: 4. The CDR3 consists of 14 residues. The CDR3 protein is CASSLVGQGYEQYF. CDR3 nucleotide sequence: TGTGCCAGCAGTTTAGTAGGACAGGGATACGAGCAGTACTTC.

CDR3: CAISHPRVLSYTF. DNA for the CDR3: TGTGCCATCAGCCACCCGCGGGTTCTGAGCTACACCTTC. The chain uses TRBV10-3 and TRBJ1-2; D unresolved. CDR1 ENHRY and CDR2 SYGVKD come from the germline V gene. V shed 6 bases and J shed 9 bases, with 17 bases lying between them. CDR3 length: 13 residues.

The chain's CDR3 is CASRGELARTDTQYF. The CDR3 bases are TGTGCCAGCAGGGGTGAACTAGCCCGAACAGATACGCAGTATTTT. The gene calls are TRBV6-5 and TRBJ2-3; possibly TRBD2 for D (6 bases). The CDR3 runs 15 residues. Germline CDR1 MNHEY, CDR2 SVGAGI. V was cut by 6 bases and J by 3 bases, with 16 bases left in between.

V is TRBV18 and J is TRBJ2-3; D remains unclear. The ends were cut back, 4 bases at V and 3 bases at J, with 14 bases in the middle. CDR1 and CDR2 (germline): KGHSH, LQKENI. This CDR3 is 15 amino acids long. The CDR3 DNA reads TGTGCCAGCTCACTCCCAATTCGAGAAACAGATACGCAGTATTTT. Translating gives CASSLPIRETDTQYF.

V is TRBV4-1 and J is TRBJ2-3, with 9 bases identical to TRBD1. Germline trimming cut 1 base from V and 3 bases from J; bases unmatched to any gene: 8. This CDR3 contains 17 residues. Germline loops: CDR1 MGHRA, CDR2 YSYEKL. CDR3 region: CASSQGPGTGSTDTQYF. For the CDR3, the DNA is TGCGCCAGCAGCCAAGGCCCCGGGACAGGGTCGACAGATACGCAGTATTTT.

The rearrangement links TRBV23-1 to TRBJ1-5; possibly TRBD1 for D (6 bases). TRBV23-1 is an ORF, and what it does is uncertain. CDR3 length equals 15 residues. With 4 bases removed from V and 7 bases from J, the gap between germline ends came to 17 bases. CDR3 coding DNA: TGCGCCAGCAGTCCCGTCGGGACAATGGCCCAGCCCCAGCATTTT. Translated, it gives CASSPVGTMAQPQHF.

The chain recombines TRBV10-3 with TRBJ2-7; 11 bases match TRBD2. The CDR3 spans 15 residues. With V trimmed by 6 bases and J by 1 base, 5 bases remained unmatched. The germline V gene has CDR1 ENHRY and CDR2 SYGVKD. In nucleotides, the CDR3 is TGTGCCATCAGGAGTGGGACTAGCGGTTCCTACGAGCAGTACTTC. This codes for CAIRSGTSGSYEQYF.

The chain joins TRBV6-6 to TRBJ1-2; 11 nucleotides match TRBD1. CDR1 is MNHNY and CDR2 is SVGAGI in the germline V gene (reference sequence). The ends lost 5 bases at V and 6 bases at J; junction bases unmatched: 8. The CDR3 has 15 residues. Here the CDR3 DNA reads TGTGCCAGCAGTCCACACTCGGACAGGGGGCATGGCTACACCTTC. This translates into CASSPHSDRGHGYTF.

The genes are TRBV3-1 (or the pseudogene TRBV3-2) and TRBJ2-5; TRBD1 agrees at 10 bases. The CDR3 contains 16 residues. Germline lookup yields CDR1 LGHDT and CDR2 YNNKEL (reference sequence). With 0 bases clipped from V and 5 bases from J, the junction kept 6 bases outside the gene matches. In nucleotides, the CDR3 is TGTGCCAGCAGCCAAGATATGGGACAGGGGCGCGAGACCCAGTACTTC. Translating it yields CASSQDMGQGRETQYF.

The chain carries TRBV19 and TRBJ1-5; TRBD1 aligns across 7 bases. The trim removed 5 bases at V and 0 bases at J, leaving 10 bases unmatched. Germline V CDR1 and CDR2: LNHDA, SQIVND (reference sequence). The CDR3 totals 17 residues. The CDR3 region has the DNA TGTGCCAGTAGTCCTCGGACAGGCCCATATAGCAATCAGCCCCAGCATTTT. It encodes CASSPRTGPYSNQPQHF.

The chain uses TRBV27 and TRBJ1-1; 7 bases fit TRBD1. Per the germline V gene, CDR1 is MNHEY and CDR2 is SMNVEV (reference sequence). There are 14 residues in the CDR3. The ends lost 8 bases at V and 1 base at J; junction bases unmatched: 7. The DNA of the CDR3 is TGTGCCAGCTCTAGGTACAGGGGGAACACTGAAGCTTTCTTT. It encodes CASSRYRGNTEAFF.

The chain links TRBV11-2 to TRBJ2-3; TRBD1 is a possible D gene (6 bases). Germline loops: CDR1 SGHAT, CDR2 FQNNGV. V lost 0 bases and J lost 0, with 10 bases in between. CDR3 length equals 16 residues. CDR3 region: CASSLDPRGSTDTQYF. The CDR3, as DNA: TGTGCCAGCAGCTTAGATCCCAGGGGTAGCACAGATACGCAGTATTTT.

CDR3 protein: CASSPVQPGEKLFF. CDR3 nucleotides: TGTGCCAGCAGTCCGGTGCAGCCAGGGGAAAAACTGTTTTTT. The rearrangement links TRBV28 to TRBJ1-4, with D perhaps TRBD1 (5 bases). V lost 5 bases to trimming and J lost 8 bases, with 15 bases between them. Germline V gene data show CDR1 as MDHEN and CDR2 as SYDVKM. The CDR3 runs to 14 residues. Full variable domain (missing parts from reference TRBV28 and TRBJ1-4): DVKVTQSSRYLVKRTGEKVFLECVQDMDHENMFWYRQDPGLGLRLIYFSYDVKMKEKGDIPEGYSVSREKKERFSLILESASTNQTSMYLCASSPVQPGEKLFFGSGTQLSVL.

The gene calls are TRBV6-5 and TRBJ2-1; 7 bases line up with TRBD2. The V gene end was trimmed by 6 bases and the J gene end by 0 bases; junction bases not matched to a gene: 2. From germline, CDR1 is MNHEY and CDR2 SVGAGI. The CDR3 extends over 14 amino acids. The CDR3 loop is CASRREGSYNEQFF. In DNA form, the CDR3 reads TGTGCCAGCAGAAGGGAGGGCTCCTACAATGAGCAGTTCTTC.

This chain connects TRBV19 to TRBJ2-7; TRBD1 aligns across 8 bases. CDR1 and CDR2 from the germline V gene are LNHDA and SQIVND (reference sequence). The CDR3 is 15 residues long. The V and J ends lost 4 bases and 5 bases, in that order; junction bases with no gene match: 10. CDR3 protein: CASSTERTGTDEQYF. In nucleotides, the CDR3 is TGTGCCAGTAGTACCGAAAGGACAGGGACTGACGAGCAGTACTTC.

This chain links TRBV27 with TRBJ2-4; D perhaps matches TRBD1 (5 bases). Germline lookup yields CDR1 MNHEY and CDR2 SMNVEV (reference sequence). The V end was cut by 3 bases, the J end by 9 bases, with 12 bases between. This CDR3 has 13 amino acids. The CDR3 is CASSLWGRGIQYF. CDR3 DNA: TGTGCCAGCAGTTTGTGGGGTAGGGGCATTCAGTACTTC.

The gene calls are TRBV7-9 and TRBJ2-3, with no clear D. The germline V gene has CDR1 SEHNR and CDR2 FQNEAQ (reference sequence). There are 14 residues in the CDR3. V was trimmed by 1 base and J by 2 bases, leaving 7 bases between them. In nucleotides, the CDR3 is TGTGCCAGCAGCTTAGTGGCGGTCACAGATACGCAGTATTTT. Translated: CASSLVAVTDTQYF.